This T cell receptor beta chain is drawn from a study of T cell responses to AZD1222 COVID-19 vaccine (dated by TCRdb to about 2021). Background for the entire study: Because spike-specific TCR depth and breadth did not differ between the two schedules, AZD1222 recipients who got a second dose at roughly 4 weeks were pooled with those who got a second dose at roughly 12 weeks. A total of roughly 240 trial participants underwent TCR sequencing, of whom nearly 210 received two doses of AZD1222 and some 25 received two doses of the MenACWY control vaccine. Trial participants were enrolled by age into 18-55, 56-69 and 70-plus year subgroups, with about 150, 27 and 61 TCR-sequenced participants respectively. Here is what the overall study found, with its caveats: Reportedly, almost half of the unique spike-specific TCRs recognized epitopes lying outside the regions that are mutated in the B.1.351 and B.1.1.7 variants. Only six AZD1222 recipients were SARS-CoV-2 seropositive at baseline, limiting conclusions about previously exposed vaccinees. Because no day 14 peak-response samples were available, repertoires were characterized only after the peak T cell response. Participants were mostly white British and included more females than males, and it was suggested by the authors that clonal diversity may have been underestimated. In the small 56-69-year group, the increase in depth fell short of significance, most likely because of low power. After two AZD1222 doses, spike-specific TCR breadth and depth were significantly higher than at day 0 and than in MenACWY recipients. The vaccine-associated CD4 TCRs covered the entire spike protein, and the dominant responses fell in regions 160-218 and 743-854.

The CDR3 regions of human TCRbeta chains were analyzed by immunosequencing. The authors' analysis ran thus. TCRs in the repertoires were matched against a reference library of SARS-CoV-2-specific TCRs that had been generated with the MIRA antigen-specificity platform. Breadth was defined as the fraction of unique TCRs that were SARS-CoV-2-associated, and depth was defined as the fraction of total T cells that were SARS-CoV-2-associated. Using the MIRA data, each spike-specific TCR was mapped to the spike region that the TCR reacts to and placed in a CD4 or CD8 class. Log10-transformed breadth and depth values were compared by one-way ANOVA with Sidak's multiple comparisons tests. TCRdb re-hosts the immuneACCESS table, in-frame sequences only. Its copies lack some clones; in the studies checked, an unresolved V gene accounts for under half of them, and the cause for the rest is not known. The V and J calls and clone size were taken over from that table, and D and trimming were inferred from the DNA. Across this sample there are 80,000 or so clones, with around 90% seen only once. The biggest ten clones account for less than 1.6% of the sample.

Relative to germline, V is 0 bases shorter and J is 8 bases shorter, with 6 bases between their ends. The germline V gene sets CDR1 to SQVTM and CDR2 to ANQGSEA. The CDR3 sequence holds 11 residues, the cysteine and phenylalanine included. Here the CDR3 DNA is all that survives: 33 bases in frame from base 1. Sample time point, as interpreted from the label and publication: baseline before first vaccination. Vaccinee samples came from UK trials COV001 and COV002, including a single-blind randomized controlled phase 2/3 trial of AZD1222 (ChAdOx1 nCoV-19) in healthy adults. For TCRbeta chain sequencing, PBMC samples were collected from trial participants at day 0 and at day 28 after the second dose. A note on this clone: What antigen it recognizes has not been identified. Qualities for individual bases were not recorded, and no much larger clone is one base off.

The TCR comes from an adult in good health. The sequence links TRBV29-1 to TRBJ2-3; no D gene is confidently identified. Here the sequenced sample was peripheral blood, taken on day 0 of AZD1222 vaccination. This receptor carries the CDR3 CSVEEGRTQYF. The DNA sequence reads TGCAGCGTTGAAGAAGGCCGTACGCAGTATTTT.